This T cell receptor (beta chain) was found in a study of T cell responses to AZD1222 COVID-19 vaccine. Notes on the study in general: The study reported that nearly half of spike-specific TCRs target unmutated variant regions. Only a handful of AZD1222 recipients, several in all, had baseline seropositivity. Donors were mostly white British, more females; clonal diversity possibly underestimated.

Generated by immunoSEQ multiplex PCR, the TCRdb table keeps only in-frame clones and is missing some. The data contain around 250,000 clones, more than 80% of them singletons. Comment on this clone: Antigen unknown.

CDR3 size: 18 residues. From germline, CDR1 is MGHRA and CDR2 YSYEKL. Trimming cost V 1 base and J 6 bases, with 23 bases left between them. The chain couples TRBV4-1 to TRBJ2-3, with TRBD2 as a possible D gene (6 bases). The receptor was derived from an adult in good health. Sequences were derived from peripheral blood, sampled on day 0 of AZD1222 vaccination. The chain's CDR3 is CASSQGEGSLTGEDTQYF. In DNA form, the CDR3 reads TGCGCCAGCAGCCAAGGTGAGGGATCCCTAACGGGAGAGGATACGCAGTATTTT.